This T cell receptor (beta chain) comes out of a study of blood T cell repertoires in COVID-19. This CDR3 is built from 14 residues. Germline V gene data show CDR1 as MGHRA and CDR2 as YSYEKL. The germline V and J ends were trimmed by 4 bases and 4 bases, with 11 bases remaining between them. The data were produced by immunoSEQ multiplex PCR, yet TCRdb's version contains in-frame clones alone and is incomplete. This sample carries roughly 250,000 clones, 79% of them seen once, and the ten largest clones take over 3%. The clonotype comes from a woman aged 35 to 49 with active or convalescent COVID-19. What was sequenced was peripheral blood. V and J are TRBV4-1 and TRBJ1-3, with D possibly TRBD1 on 6 matching bases. The CDR3: CASSLRGSGNTIYF. Here the CDR3 DNA reads TGCGCCAGCAGCCTCAGGGGATCGGGAAACACCATATATTTT.